The table lists the clone carrying this T cell receptor beta chain with a few counts. The entry originates in a study of blood T cell repertoires in COVID-19. TCRdb's copy holds only in-frame clones and misses some; the assay was immunoSEQ multiplex PCR. Here the sample spans roughly 120,000 clones, around 88% being singletons. The CDR3 runs to 14 residues. The sequenced material came from peripheral blood. The receptor comes from a woman in her fifties or sixties with active or convalescent COVID-19. This chain connects TRBV21-1 to TRBJ2-7; no check of the table's D call, TRBD2, against the DNA was made. TRBV21-1 is designated a pseudogene. CDR3 coding DNA: TGTGCCAGCAGCAAAGGAATCTACCACTACGAGCAGTACTTC. It encodes CASSKGIYHYEQYF.